A selection of T cell receptor beta chains follows, all from one sample in a study of blood T cell repertoires in COVID-19. The repertoire was sequenced with immunoSEQ multiplex PCR; TCRdb's copy has only in-frame clones and lacks some. In the table there are about 160,000 clones, 75% to 90% of which are singletons. Sequences were obtained from PBMCs or T cells enriched from blood (not recorded which). The receptors come from a woman aged 35 to 49 who had been exposed to COVID-19. Both conserved end residues are part of each CDR3. The D gene is left open where the match is weak. The size of a clone is reported for some rows only, either as once, few or many, or as a class for expanded clones.

v_gene	j_gene	d_gene	abundance	CDR3nt	CDR3aa
TRBV3-1/TRBV3-2	TRBJ1-2	TRBD1	-	TGTGCCAGCATCGATACAGGGGCCTCTAACTATGGCTACACCTTC	CASIDTGASNYGYTF
TRBV9	TRBJ2-2	-	few	TGTGCCAGCAGCGTATCCGCGACGGGCACCGGGGAGCTGTTTTTT	CASSVSATGTGELFF
TRBV7-9	TRBJ2-7	-	-	TGTGCCAGCAGCTTAGGGGCAGGGAACTACGAGCAGTACTTC	CASSLGAGNYEQYF
TRBV28	TRBJ1-6	TRBD1	-	TGTGCCAGCAGTCATGCTACAGGGGAGGATAATTCACCCCTCCACTTT	CASSHATGEDNSPLHF
TRBV15	TRBJ1-5	-	-	TGTGCCACCAGCAGAGATCGCGCTAGCAATCAGCCCCAGCATTTT	CATSRDRASNQPQHF
TRBV29-1	TRBJ1-1	-	-	TGCAGCACGTCTCGGGGACAGAACACTGAAGCTTTCTTT	CSTSRGQNTEAFF
TRBV18	TRBJ1-1	TRBD1	once	TGTGCCAGCTCACCAGGACAGGGGAGGACTGAAGCTTTCTTT	CASSPGQGRTEAFF
TRBV29-1	TRBJ2-7	TRBD1	-	TGCAGCGTGATACCGGGACAGGGAAACGAGCAGTACTTC	CSVIPGQGNEQYF
TRBV6-2/TRBV6-3	TRBJ2-7	TRBD1	-	TGTGCCAGCAGTTACTCTATAGCCGGACAGGGGGGCTACGAGCAGTACTTC	CASSYSIAGQGGYEQYF
TRBV6-5	TRBJ2-3	TRBD1	-	TGTGCCAGCAGTTATGAGGGGGCCCCCGCTGTGACGCAGTATTTT	CASSYEGAPAVTQYF
TRBV29-1	TRBJ2-1	-	-	TGCAGCGTTGAAGAGGGACAAGGGGTTTCCTACAATGAGCAGTTCTTC	CSVEEGQGVSYNEQFF
TRBV5-1	TRBJ1-3	-	-	TGCGCCAGCAGCTCGGGGACTGGAAACACCATATATTTT	CASSSGTGNTIYF
TRBV20-1	TRBJ2-7	-	once	TGCAGTGCCGGACTTGTCTACGAGCAGTACTTC	CSAGLVYEQYF
TRBV11-1	TRBJ2-7	TRBD2	-	TGTGCCAGCAGCCCTAGCGGGGGTCCCTACGAGCAGTACTTC	CASSPSGGPYEQYF
TRBV5-1	TRBJ1-2	-	-	TGCGCCAGCAAGCTAGCAGGGGAGGGTGGCTACACCTTC	CASKLAGEGGYTF